These T cell receptor beta chains were read from a single sample in a study of early T cells in non-severe SARS-CoV-2 infection. TCRdb itself ran the 5' RACE reads through MiXCR, one entry per CDR3 protein. Among roughly 80,000 distinct CDR3 sequences listed, about 9.6% were seen once. Sequencing input: whole blood. All receptors derive from an adult who was a healthcare worker with PCR-confirmed SARS-CoV-2 infection or an uninfected control (not recorded which). The CDR3 runs from the conserved cysteine through the conserved F or W.

j_call,v_call,cdr3_aa
TRBJ2-4,TRBV28,CASSPNRTEYF
TRBJ1-1,TRBV28,CASSRQGASEAFF
TRBJ1-4,TRBV20-1,CSARTLAGATNEKLFF
TRBJ2-7,TRBV7-9,CVIKSGYEQYF
TRBJ2-7,TRBV9,CASSVGSGTTYEQYF
TRBJ2-3,TRBV7-3,CASSLGVDGTQYF
TRBJ2-5,TRBV4-2,CASSPQVGGETQYF
TRBJ2-1,TRBV20-1,CSARDKLEQFF
TRBJ2-7,TRBV20-1,CSAPKASGRYEQYF
TRBJ2-1,TRBV7-6,CASSLVGLATYNEQFF
TRBJ2-1,TRBV6-6,CASSYSGTRGVYNEQFF
TRBJ2-7,TRBV28,CASSSHWTGITYEQYF
TRBJ2-5,TRBV29-1,CSVQIRQGLETQYF
TRBJ1-1,TRBV10-3,CAISPFGGLNTEAFF
TRBJ2-5,TRBV5-6,CASVEYGDQETQYF
TRBJ2-5,TRBV6-1,CASRSGETQYF
TRBJ2-2,TRBV28,CASSLAGTHTGELFF
TRBJ2-7,TRBV7-2,CASSLEGAGEQYF
TRBJ2-7,TRBV6-2/TRBV6-3,CASSYTSGRSYEQYF
TRBJ2-5,TRBV5-1,CASSLERPQETQYF
TRBJ2-5,TRBV7-2,CASSLGTLAQYF
TRBJ2-5,TRBV5-6,CASRGSEETQYF
TRBJ1-1,TRBV7-8,CASSLARRQMNTEAFF
TRBJ2-3,TRBV28,CASSLLRGKNTDTQYF
TRBJ1-4,TRBV28,CASSFWQGGEKLFF
TRBJ1-5,TRBV28,CASSLWSGNQPQHF
TRBJ2-1,TRBV28,CASSYSSGRASAFF
TRBJ2-1,TRBV27,CASKYDTSHNEQFF
TRBJ2-7,TRBV6-6,CASSFSEGAYEQYF
TRBJ2-7,TRBV14,CASSRAGGTYEQYF
TRBJ2-3,TRBV6-6,CASSASSRLDTQYF
TRBJ1-3,TRBV12-3/TRBV12-4,CASRDRESGNTIYF
TRBJ2-5,TRBV5-6,CASSRVRTSGTRLRETQYF
TRBJ1-6,TRBV9,CASSARDINSPLHF
TRBJ2-1,TRBV7-9,CASSLSGPSRFF
TRBJ2-7,TRBV28,CASSFSGTASSYEQYF
TRBJ1-5,TRBV27,CASSNNTGNQPQHF
TRBJ2-7,TRBV5-1,CASSLIGRRSYEQYF
TRBJ1-6,TRBV28,CASSPAPIAVSSPLHF
TRBJ1-1,TRBV12-5,CASALITGFGTEAFF
TRBJ2-7,TRBV12-5,CASGLPRPYEQYF
TRBJ2-2,TRBV27,CASRDRGGVNTGELFF
TRBJ2-1,TRBV11-1,CASSLGLAGVSEQFF
TRBJ1-4,TRBV27,CASSSRQGWEKLFF
TRBJ2-3,TRBV6-1,CASNPGLDTDTQYF
TRBJ2-1,TRBV15,CATSPTGTRNNEQFF
TRBJ1-5,TRBV19,CASSISGRDRQPQHF
TRBJ2-3,TRBV6-6,CASTPLGGVARITDTQYF
TRBJ2-4,TRBV7-2,CASSSRLTSAVGKNIQYF
TRBJ1-1,TRBV28,CAAEMNTEAFF
TRBJ2-1,TRBV5-1,CASSLSLAGVRWNEQFF